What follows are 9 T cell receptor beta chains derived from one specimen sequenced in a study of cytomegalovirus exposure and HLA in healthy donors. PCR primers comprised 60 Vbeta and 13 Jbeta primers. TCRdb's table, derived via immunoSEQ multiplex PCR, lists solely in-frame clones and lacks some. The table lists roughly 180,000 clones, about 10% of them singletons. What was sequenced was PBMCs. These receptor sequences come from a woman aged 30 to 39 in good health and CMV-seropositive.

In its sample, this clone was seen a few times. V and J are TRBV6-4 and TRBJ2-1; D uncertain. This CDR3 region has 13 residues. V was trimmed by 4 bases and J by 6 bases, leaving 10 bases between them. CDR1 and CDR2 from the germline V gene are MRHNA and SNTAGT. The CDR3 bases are TGTGCCAGCAGTGGGGCGAGCCCCAATGAGCAGTTCTTC. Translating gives CASSGASPNEQFF.

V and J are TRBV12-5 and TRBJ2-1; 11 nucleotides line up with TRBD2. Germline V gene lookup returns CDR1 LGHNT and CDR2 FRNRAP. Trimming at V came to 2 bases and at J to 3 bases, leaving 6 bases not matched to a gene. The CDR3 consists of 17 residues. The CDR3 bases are TGTGCTAGTGGTTTGTCCCTAACTAGCGGGAGCTACAATGAGCAGTTCTTC. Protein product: CASGLSLTSGSYNEQFF.

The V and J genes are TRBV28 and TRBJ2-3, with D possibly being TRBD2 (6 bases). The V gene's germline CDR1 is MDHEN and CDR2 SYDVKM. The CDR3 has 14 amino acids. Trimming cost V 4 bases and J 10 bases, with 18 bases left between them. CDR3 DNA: TGTGCCAGCAGTTCTCCTAGCGCCCAAGGTGCGCAGTATTTT. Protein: CASSSPSAQGAQYF.

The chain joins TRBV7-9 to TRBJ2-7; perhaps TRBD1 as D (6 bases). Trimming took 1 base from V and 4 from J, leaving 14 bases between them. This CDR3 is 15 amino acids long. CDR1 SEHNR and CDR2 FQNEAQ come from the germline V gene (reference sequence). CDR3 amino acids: CASSLGTGRSYEQYF. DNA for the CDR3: TGTGCCAGCAGCTTAGGAACAGGGAGATCATACGAGCAGTACTTC. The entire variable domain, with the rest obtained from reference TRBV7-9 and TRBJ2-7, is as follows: DTGVSQNPRHKITKRGQNVTFRCDPISEHNRLYWYRQTLGQGPEFLTYFQNEAQLEKSRLLSDRFSAERPKGSFSTLEIQRTEQGDSAMYLCASSLGTGRSYEQYFGPGTRLTVT.

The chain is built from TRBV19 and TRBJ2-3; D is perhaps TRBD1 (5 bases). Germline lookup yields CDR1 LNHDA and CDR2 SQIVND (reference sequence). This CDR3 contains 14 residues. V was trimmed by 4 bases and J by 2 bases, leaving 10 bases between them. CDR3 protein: CASSTTGATDTQYF. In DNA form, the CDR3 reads TGTGCCAGTAGTACTACTGGGGCCACAGATACGCAGTATTTT. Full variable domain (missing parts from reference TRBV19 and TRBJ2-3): DGGITQSPKYLFRKEGQNVTLSCEQNLNHDAMYWYRQDPGQGLRLIYYSQIVNDFQKGDIAEGYSVSREKKESFPLTVTSAQKNPTAFYLCASSTTGATDTQYFGPGTRLTVL.

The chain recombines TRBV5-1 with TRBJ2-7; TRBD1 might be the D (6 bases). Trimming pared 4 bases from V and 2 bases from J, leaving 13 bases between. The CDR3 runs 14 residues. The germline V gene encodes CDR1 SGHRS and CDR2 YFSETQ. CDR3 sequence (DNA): TGCGCCAGCAGCCCCCCCGACAGGCCCTACGAGCAGTACTTC. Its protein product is CASSPPDRPYEQYF.

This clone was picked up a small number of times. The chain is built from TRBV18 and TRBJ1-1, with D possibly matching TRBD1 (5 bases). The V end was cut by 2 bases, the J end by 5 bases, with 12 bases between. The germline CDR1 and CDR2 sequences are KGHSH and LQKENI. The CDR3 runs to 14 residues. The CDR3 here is CASSPSRVGTEAFF. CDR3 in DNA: TGTGCCAGCTCACCAAGCAGGGTGGGGACTGAAGCTTTCTTT.

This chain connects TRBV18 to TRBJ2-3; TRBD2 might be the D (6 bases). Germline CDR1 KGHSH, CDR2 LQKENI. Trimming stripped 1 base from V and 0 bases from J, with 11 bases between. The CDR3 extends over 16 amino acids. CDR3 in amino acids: CASSPQGLHSTDTQYF. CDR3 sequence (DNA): TGTGCCAGCTCACCACAGGGACTGCATAGCACAGATACGCAGTATTTT. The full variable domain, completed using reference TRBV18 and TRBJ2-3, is NAGVMQNPRHLVRRRGQEARLRCSPMKGHSHVYWYRQLPEEGLKFMVYLQKENIIDESGMPKERFSAEFPKEGPSILRIQQVVRGDSAAYFCASSPQGLHSTDTQYFGPGTRLTVL.

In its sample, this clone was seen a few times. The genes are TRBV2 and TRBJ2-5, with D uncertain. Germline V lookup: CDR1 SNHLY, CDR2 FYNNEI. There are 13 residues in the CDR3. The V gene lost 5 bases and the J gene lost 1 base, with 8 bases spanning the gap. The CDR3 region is CASSRAIQETQYF. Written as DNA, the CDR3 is TGTGCCAGCAGTCGAGCGATCCAAGAGACCCAGTACTTC.